This T cell receptor (beta chain) emerged from a study of molecular identifiers for immune sequencing clone quantification. This clonotype was picked up many times. The CDR3 contains 14 residues. Germline CDR1 MDHEN, CDR2 SYDVKM. V was shortened by 3 bases and J by 3 bases, with 12 bases between the two germline ends. TCRdb re-called the PCR reads through MiXCR, storing one row per CDR3 protein. This sample has more than 450,000 distinct CDR3 sequences; about 25% occur once, and the top ten carry around 0.79%. Sequencing input: naive CD8+ T cells from blood, with Jurkat cell RNA spiked in. The subset denotes: FACS-sorted CD8+CD4-CCR7+CD45RA+ naive T cells. This clonotype originated in a human donor in good health. Some libraries in this study had Jurkat cell RNA spiked in. The genes are TRBV28 and TRBJ2-7; weak D call: TRBD2 (5 bases). CDR3 sequence: CASSFRGPRYEQYF. In DNA form, the CDR3 reads TGTGCCAGCAGTTTTCGCGGGCCGCGCTACGAGCAGTACTTC.